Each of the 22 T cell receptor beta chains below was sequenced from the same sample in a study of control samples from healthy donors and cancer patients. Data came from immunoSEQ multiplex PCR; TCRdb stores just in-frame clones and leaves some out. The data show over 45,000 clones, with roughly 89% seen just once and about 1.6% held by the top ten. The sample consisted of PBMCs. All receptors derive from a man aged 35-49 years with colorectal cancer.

The CDR3 spells CASSPVTGAQETQYF. In nucleotides, the CDR3 is TGCGCCAGCAGCCCCGTCACAGGGGCACAAGAGACCCAGTACTTC. The chain uses TRBV5-1 and TRBJ2-5, with 7 positions matching TRBD1. Trimming at V came to 4 bases and at J to 2 bases, leaving 8 bases not matched to a gene. CDR1 and CDR2 (germline): SGHRS, YFSETQ. The CDR3 runs to 15 residues.

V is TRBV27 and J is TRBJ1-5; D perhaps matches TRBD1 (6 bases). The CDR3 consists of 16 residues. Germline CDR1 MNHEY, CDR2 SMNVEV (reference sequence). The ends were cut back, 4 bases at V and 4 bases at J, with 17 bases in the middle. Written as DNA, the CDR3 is TGTGCCAGCAGTTCCCGGGGGGGGGCTGCGAATCAGCCCCAGCATTTT. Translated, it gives CASSSRGGAANQPQHF.

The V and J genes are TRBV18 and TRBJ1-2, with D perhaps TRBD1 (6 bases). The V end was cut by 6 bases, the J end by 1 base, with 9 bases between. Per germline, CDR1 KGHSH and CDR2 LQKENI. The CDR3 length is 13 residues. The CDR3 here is CASSRDINYGYTF. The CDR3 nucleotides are TGTGCCAGCTCCCGGGACATTAACTATGGCTACACCTTC.

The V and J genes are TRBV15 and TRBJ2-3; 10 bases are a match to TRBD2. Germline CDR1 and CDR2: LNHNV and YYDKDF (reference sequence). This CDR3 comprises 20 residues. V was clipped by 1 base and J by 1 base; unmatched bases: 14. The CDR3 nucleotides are TGTGCCACCAGCAGAGCTTCCCCGGTTAGACTAGCGGGTGGCACAGATACGCAGTATTTT. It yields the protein CATSRASPVRLAGGTDTQYF.

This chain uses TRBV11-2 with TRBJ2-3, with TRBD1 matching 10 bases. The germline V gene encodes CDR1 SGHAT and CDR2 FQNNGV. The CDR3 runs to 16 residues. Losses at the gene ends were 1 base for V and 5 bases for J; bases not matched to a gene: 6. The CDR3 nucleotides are TGTGCCAGCAGCTTAGGACAGGGGGCAGCTATAGATACGCAGTATTTT. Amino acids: CASSLGQGAAIDTQYF.

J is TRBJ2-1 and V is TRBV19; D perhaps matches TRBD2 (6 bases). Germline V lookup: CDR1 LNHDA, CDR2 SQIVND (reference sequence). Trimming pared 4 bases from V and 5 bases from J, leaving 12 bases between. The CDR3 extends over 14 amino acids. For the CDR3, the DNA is TGTGCCAGTAGTACGGACTACGGTGACAATGAGCAGTTCTTC. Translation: CASSTDYGDNEQFF. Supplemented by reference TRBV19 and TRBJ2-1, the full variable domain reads DGGITQSPKYLFRKEGQNVTLSCEQNLNHDAMYWYRQDPGQGLRLIYYSQIVNDFQKGDIAEGYSVSREKKESFPLTVTSAQKNPTAFYLCASSTDYGDNEQFFGPGTRLTVL.

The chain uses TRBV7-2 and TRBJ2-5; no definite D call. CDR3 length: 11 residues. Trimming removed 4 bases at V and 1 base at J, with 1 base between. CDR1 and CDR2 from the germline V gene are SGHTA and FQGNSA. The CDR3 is CASSSQETQYF. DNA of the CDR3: TGTGCCAGCAGCTCCCAAGAGACCCAGTACTTC.

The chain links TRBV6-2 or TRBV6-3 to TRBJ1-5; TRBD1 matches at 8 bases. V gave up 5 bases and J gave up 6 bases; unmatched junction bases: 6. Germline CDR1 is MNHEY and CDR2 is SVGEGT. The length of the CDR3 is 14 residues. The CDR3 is CASSPQGASQPQHF. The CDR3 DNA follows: TGTGCCAGCAGTCCCCAGGGGGCTAGTCAGCCCCAGCATTTT.

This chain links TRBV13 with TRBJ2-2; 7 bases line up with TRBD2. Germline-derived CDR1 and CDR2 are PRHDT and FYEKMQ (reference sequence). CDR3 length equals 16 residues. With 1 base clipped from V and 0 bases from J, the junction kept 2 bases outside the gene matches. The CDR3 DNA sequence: TGTGCCAGCAGCTTAGCGGGAGGTTCGAACACCGGGGAGCTGTTTTTT. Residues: CASSLAGGSNTGELFF.

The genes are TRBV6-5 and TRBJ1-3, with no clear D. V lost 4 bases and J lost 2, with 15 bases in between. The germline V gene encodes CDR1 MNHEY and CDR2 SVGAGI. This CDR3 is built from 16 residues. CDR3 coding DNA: TGTGCCAGCAGTTCCCCGGGCCGAGGGCCTGGAAACACCATATATTTT. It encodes CASSSPGRGPGNTIYF.

Here the CDR3 DNA reads TGTGCTCGGAAGGCGCCTGGCCGAAATGAAAAACTGTTTTTT. Protein sequence: CARKAPGRNEKLFF. This chain joins TRBV30 and TRBJ1-4; D gene unclear. Germline V gene data show CDR1 as GTSNPN and CDR2 as SVGIG (reference sequence). The CDR3 runs 14 residues.

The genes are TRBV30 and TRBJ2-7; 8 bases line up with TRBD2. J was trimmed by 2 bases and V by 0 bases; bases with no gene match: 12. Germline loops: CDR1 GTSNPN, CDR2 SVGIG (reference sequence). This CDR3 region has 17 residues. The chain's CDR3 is CAWSVTSVSVRPYEQYF. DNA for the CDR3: TGTGCCTGGAGTGTGACTAGCGTAAGCGTCCGACCCTACGAGCAGTACTTC. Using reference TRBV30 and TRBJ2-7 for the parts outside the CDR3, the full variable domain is SQTIHQWPATLVQPVGSPLSLECTVEGTSNPNLYWYRQAAGRGLQLLFYSVGIGQISSEVPQNLSASRPQDRQFILSSKKLLLSDSGFYLCAWSVTSVSVRPYEQYFGPGTRLTVT.

For the CDR3, the DNA is TGCGCCAGCAGCCAGGGACAGGGTGACGTGGAGTTCTTC. It codes for CASSQGQGDVEFF. The chain links TRBV5-1 to TRBJ2-1; 9 bases are a match to TRBD1. Germline V gene sequence: CDR1 SGHRS, CDR2 YFSETQ. The CDR3 has 13 amino acids. With V trimmed by 4 bases and J by 14 bases, 10 bases remained unmatched.

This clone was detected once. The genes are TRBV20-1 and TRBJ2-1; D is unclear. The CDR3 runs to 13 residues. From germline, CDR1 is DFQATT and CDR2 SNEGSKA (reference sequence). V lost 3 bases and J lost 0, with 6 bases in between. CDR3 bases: TGCAGTGCTAGTGACAACTCCTACAATGAGCAGTTCTTC. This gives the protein CSASDNSYNEQFF.

DNA of the CDR3: TGTGCCAGCAGTTTTACCCAGGACAGGGCGATGCGAACTAATGAAAAACTGTTTTTT. This sequence encodes CASSFTQDRAMRTNEKLFF. This chain joins TRBV28 and TRBJ1-4; TRBD1 matches at 8 bases. Germline CDR1 and CDR2: MDHEN and SYDVKM. V lost 3 bases to trimming and J lost 1 base; unmatched junction nucleotides: 13. The CDR3 totals 19 residues. Full variable domain (missing parts from reference TRBV28 and TRBJ1-4): DVKVTQSSRYLVKRTGEKVFLECVQDMDHENMFWYRQDPGLGLRLIYFSYDVKMKEKGDIPEGYSVSREKKERFSLILESASTNQTSMYLCASSFTQDRAMRTNEKLFFGSGTQLSVL.

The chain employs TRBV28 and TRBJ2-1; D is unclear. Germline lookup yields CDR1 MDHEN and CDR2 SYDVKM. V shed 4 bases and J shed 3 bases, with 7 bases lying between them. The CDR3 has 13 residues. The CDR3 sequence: CASSWGLYNEQFF. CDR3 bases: TGTGCCAGCAGTTGGGGTCTCTACAATGAGCAGTTCTTC.

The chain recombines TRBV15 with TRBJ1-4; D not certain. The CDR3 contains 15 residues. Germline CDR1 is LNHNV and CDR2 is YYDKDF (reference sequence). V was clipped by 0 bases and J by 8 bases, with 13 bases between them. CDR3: CATSRDRVYAEKLFF. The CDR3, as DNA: TGTGCCACCAGCAGAGACCGGGTCTATGCCGAAAAACTGTTTTTT.

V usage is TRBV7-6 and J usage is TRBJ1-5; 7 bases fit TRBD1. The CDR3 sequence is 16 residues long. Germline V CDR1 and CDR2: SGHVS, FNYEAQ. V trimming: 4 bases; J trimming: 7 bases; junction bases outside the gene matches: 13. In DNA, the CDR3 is TGTGCCAGCAGCTCCCAGTCCAGGGGGGGGTTGCAGCCCCAGCATTTT. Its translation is CASSSQSRGGLQPQHF.

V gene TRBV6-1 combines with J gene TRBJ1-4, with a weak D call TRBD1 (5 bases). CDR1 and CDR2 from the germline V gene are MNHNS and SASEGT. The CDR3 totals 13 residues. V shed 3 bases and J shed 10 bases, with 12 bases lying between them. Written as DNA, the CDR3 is TGTGCCAGCAGTGACCGGCCGGGGGTAAAACTGTTTTTT. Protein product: CASSDRPGVKLFF.

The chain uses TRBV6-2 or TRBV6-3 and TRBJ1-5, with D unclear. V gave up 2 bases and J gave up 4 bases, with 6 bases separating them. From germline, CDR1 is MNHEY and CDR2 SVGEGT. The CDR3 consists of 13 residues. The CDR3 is CASSYVANQPQHF. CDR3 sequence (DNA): TGTGCCAGCAGTTACGTGGCAAATCAGCCCCAGCATTTT.

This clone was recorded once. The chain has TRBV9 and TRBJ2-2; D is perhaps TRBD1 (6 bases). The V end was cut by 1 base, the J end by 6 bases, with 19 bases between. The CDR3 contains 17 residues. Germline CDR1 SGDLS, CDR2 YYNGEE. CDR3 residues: CASSVLQGPTLSGELFF. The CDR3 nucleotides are TGTGCCAGCAGCGTATTGCAGGGGCCCACATTGTCCGGGGAGCTGTTTTTT.

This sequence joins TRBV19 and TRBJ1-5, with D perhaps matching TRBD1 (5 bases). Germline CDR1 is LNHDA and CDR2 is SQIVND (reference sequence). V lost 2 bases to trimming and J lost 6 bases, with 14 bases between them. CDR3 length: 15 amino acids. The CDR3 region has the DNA TGTGCCAGTAGTATAAAAGGAGGGGTGGTTCAGCCCCAGCATTTT. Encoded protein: CASSIKGGVVQPQHF.